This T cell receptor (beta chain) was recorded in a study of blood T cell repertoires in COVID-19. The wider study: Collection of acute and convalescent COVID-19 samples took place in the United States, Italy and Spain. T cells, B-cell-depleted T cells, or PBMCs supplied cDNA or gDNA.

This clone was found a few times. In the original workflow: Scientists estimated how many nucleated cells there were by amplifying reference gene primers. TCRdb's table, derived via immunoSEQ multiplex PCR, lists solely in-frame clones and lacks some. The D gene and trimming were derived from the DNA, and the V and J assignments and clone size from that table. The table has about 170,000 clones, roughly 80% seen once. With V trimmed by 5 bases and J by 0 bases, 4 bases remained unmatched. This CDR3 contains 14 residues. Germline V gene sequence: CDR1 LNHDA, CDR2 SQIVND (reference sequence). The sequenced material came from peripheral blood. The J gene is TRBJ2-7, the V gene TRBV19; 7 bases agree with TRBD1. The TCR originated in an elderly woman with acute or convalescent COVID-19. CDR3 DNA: TGTGCCAGTAGTGTGACAGGGCTCTCCTACGAGCAGTACTTC. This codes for CASSVTGLSYEQYF.